Below, 31 T cell receptor beta chains from the same sample are listed, as sequenced in a study of cytomegalovirus exposure and HLA in healthy donors. TCRdb's copy holds only in-frame clones and misses some; the assay was immunoSEQ multiplex PCR. This table has around 74,000 clones, 70% to 90% appearing once. The sequenced material came from PBMCs. The receptor source for this set is a man aged 25-45 years in good health and CMV-seronegative.

The DNA of the CDR3 is TGTGCCAGCTCACAGGGGGATACGCAGTATTTT. Amino acid sequence: CASSQGDTQYF. V and J are TRBV18 and TRBJ2-3; D may be TRBD1 (5 bases). Looked up from germline, CDR1 is KGHSH and CDR2 is LQKENI. V was shortened by 4 bases and J by 6 bases, with 5 bases between the two germline ends. The CDR3 has 11 residues.

A single count supports this clone. The chain employs TRBV10-3 and TRBJ2-1; 11 bases are a match to TRBD2. Germline-derived CDR1 and CDR2 are ENHRY and SYGVKD. With 11 bases clipped from V and 7 bases from J, the junction kept 10 bases outside the gene matches. There are 14 residues in the CDR3. In DNA form, the CDR3 reads TGTGCCGCTACTAGCGGGAGAGGGGCAAATGAGCAGTTCTTC. Its protein product is CAATSGRGANEQFF.

The V gene is TRBV4-2, the J gene TRBJ2-3; D is ambiguous. The CDR3 is made up of 14 amino acids. The V gene's germline CDR1 is LGHNA and CDR2 YNFKEQ. V dropped 2 bases and J dropped 4 bases, with 10 bases sitting between them. CDR3 sequence: CASSQKKEPDTQYF. CDR3 bases: TGTGCCAGCAGCCAAAAGAAGGAGCCAGATACGCAGTATTTT.

This chain's CDR3 is CASSLAGQGASNYGYTF. DNA for the CDR3: TGTGCCAGCAGCTTAGCGGGACAGGGGGCGTCTAACTATGGCTACACCTTC. The V call is TRBV7-2, the J call TRBJ1-2, with 12 bases lining up with TRBD1. The V gene's germline CDR1 is SGHTA and CDR2 FQGNSA. V dropped 0 bases and J dropped 0; count of bases not matched to a gene: 2. The length of the CDR3 is 17 residues.

This rearrangement joins TRBV5-4 to TRBJ2-5, with 12 bases aligning to TRBD2. Germline CDR1 and CDR2: SGHNT and YYREEE (reference sequence). CDR3 length: 16 residues. Trimming cost V 4 bases and J 7 bases; bases outside gene matches: 11. The CDR3 sequence: CASSPPTSGGVGTQYF. The CDR3 DNA follows: TGTGCCAGCAGCCCCCCGACTAGCGGGGGAGTAGGGACCCAGTACTTC. Together with reference TRBV5-4 and TRBJ2-5, the CDR3 gives the full variable domain: ETGVTQSPTHLIKTRGQQVTLRCSSQSGHNTVSWYQQALGQGPQFIFQYYREEENGRGNFPPRFSGLQFPNYSSELNVNALELDDSALYLCASSPPTSGGVGTQYFGPGTRLLVL.

This clone is a singleton in its sample. CDR3 sequence (DNA): TGTGCCAGCACCCGGTGGGCCCGAACGGATAAACTGTTTTTT. This translates into CASTRWARTDKLFF. The chain links TRBV28 to TRBJ1-4; D remains unclear. Germline loops: CDR1 MDHEN, CDR2 SYDVKM. V lost 7 bases and J lost 11, with 20 bases in between. The CDR3 is made up of 14 amino acids. Filled out from reference TRBV28 and TRBJ1-4, the complete variable domain reads DVKVTQSSRYLVKRTGEKVFLECVQDMDHENMFWYRQDPGLGLRLIYFSYDVKMKEKGDIPEGYSVSREKKERFSLILESASTNQTSMYLCASTRWARTDKLFFGSGTQLSVL.

J is TRBJ2-2 and V is TRBV18; 8 bases are shared with TRBD1. The CDR3 covers 16 residues. The trim removed 3 bases at V and 6 bases at J, leaving 9 bases unmatched. Germline lookup yields CDR1 KGHSH and CDR2 LQKENI. For the CDR3, the DNA is TGTGCCAGCTCACCGGATGCAGGGGGCTCATCCGGGGAGCTGTTTTTT. It encodes CASSPDAGGSSGELFF.

This chain links TRBV7-9 with TRBJ2-5; 11 bases are a match to TRBD2. The CDR3 runs to 17 residues. The germline V gene has CDR1 SEHNR and CDR2 FQNEAQ (reference sequence). The J segment lost 4 bases and the V segment lost 4 bases, leaving 11 bases of the junction unmatched. CDR3 protein: CASSSRRASGRRETQYF. DNA for the CDR3: TGTGCCAGCAGCTCTCGGCGGGCTAGCGGGAGGCGAGAGACCCAGTACTTC.

The chain employs TRBV9 and TRBJ2-2, with 7 nucleotides matching TRBD1. J gave up 5 bases and V 0 bases, and 1 base lay outside the gene matches. CDR3 length: 14 residues. CDR1 and CDR2 from the germline V gene are SGDLS and YYNGEE. The CDR3: CASSVGQGTGELFF. The CDR3 DNA is TGTGCCAGCAGCGTAGGACAGGGTACCGGGGAGCTGTTTTTT.

Only one count was recorded for this clone. V and J are TRBV4-1 and TRBJ1-1, with D hard to call. The V and J ends lost 4 bases and 4 bases respectively, with 16 bases between them. The CDR3 runs 15 residues. Germline V gene data show CDR1 as MGHRA and CDR2 as YSYEKL. CDR3 sequence: CASSPFSGMGTEAFF. CDR3 nucleotides: TGCGCCAGCAGCCCCTTTTCGGGGATGGGCACTGAAGCTTTCTTT.

The chain combines TRBV25-1 with TRBJ1-1; D unclear. CDR3 length equals 12 residues. The ends were cut back, 7 bases at V and 2 bases at J, with 8 bases in the middle. CDR1 is MGHDK, CDR2 SYGVNS, per germline. This CDR3 is CASIAGNTEAFF. CDR3 in DNA: TGTGCCAGCATAGCCGGTAACACTGAAGCTTTCTTT.

The chain has TRBV4-3 and TRBJ2-3; D may be TRBD2 (7 bases). The germline V gene encodes CDR1 LGHNA and CDR2 YSLEER. V was pared by 0 bases and J by 4 bases, with 17 bases between. The CDR3 spans 17 residues. The CDR3 loop reads CASSQDWGGAPADTQYF. CDR3 bases: TGCGCCAGCAGCCAAGATTGGGGGGGCGCCCCTGCAGATACGCAGTATTTT.

The V gene is TRBV7-2, the J gene TRBJ2-5; possible D gene TRBD1, 6 bases. Between the trimmed V and J ends, which lost 5 bases and 2 bases, there was a span of 12 bases. Germline CDR1 reads SGHTA; CDR2 reads FQGNSA. The CDR3 runs to 14 residues. In DNA, the CDR3 is TGTGCCAGCAGCCCCCGACAGGCGCAAGAGACCCAGTACTTC. It specifies CASSPRQAQETQYF. The variable domain in full, with the rest retrieved from reference TRBV7-2 and TRBJ2-5, is GAGVSQSPSNKVTEKGKDVELRCDPISGHTALYWYRQSLGQGLEFLIYFQGNSAPDKSGLPSDRFSAERTGGSVSTLTIQRTQQEDSAVYLCASSPRQAQETQYFGPGTRLLVL.

V and J are TRBV6-5 and TRBJ1-2, with D perhaps TRBD1 (5 bases). Germline V gene lookup returns CDR1 MNHEY and CDR2 SVGAGI. V lost 2 bases, J lost 8 bases, and 12 bases lay in between. The CDR3 contains 13 residues. The CDR3 spells CASSYGTFWGYTF. The DNA of the CDR3 is TGTGCCAGCAGTTACGGGACTTTCTGGGGCTACACCTTC.

The V call is TRBV19, the J call TRBJ1-5; 9 nucleotides agree with TRBD1. The CDR3 contains 17 residues. Germline V gene data show CDR1 as LNHDA and CDR2 as SQIVND (reference sequence). V trimming: 7 bases; J trimming: 5 bases; junction bases outside the gene matches: 15. The CDR3 DNA follows: TGTGCCAGTATGTTCTACCGTCGGGACAGGGTACATCAGCCCCAGCATTTT. The encoded protein is CASMFYRRDRVHQPQHF.

This rearrangement joins TRBV7-2 to TRBJ1-2, with unresolved D. CDR1 and CDR2 from the germline V gene are SGHTA and FQGNSA. The CDR3 contains 16 residues. V was pared by 1 base and J by 3 bases, with 15 bases between. The CDR3 sequence is CASSLVGGGEDYGYTF. Written as DNA, the CDR3 is TGTGCCAGCAGCTTAGTTGGTGGTGGGGAGGACTATGGCTACACCTTC.

The chain employs TRBV7-2 and TRBJ2-7; 7 bases fit TRBD1. The CDR3 covers 14 residues. Germline values: CDR1 SGHTA, CDR2 FQGNSA. V dropped 5 bases and J dropped 3; count of bases not matched to a gene: 7. CDR3 nucleotide sequence: TGTGCCAGCAGCCTAGGGACAGCTGACTACGAGCAGTACGTC. This sequence encodes CASSLGTADYEQYV.

The V and J genes are TRBV18 and TRBJ1-3, with D tentatively TRBD1 (5 bases). V lost 6 bases, J lost 0 bases, and 12 bases lay in between. The CDR3 length is 15 residues. Germline CDR1 KGHSH, CDR2 LQKENI. The CDR3 sequence: CASSFLQVSGNTIYF. The DNA for the CDR3 is TGTGCCAGCTCCTTTCTACAGGTCTCTGGAAACACCATATATTTT.

This chain joins TRBV2 and TRBJ2-1, with D tentatively TRBD2 (7 bases). The CDR3 runs to 16 residues. Germline-derived CDR1 and CDR2 are SNHLY and FYNNEI. V was trimmed by 4 bases and J by 0 bases, leaving 13 bases between them. Written as DNA, the CDR3 is TGTGCCAGCAGTGCATCGGGGGGCCGCTCCTACAATGAGCAGTTCTTC. Its translation is CASSASGGRSYNEQFF.

This chain joins TRBV4-1 and TRBJ1-2, with D perhaps matching TRBD1 (6 bases). CDR1 MGHRA and CDR2 YSYEKL come from the germline V gene. The ends were cut back, 3 bases at V and 4 bases at J, with 15 bases in the middle. The CDR3 is made up of 15 amino acids. The CDR3 bases are TGCGCCAGCAGCCAGGTACAGGGATCGGGCTATGGCTACACCTTC. Translated, it gives CASSQVQGSGYGYTF.

This chain joins TRBV16 and TRBJ2-7; 9 bases are a match to TRBD2. The CDR3 is 17 amino acids. V shed 0 bases, J shed 1 base, and the junction held 7 bases outside the gene matches. The V gene's germline CDR1 is KGHSY and CDR2 FQNENV. CDR3 residues: CASSQSAWSGGSYEQYF. The CDR3 DNA is TGTGCCAGCAGCCAATCTGCTTGGAGCGGGGGGTCCTACGAGCAGTACTTC.

This rearrangement joins TRBV5-1 to TRBJ2-2; D gene uncertain. There are 14 residues in the CDR3. Germline-derived CDR1 and CDR2 are SGHRS and YFSETQ. Between the trimmed V and J ends, which lost 3 bases and 0 bases, there was a span of 6 bases. CDR3 region: CASSYRSNTGELFF. The CDR3 DNA sequence: TGCGCCAGCAGCTACAGATCGAACACCGGGGAGCTGTTTTTT.

The V gene is TRBV28, the J gene TRBJ2-7; 7 positions agree with TRBD2. The J segment lost 4 bases and the V segment lost 5 bases, leaving 5 bases of the junction unmatched. CDR3 size: 13 residues. Germline loops: CDR1 MDHEN, CDR2 SYDVKM. The CDR3 here is CASSPSGGYEQYF. In DNA form, the CDR3 reads TGTGCCAGCAGTCCCTCCGGGGGGTACGAGCAGTACTTC.

This rearrangement joins TRBV5-1 to TRBJ1-5; no firm D call. The V and J ends lost 0 bases and 0 bases respectively, with 13 bases between them. The CDR3 extends over 17 amino acids. The germline CDR1 and CDR2 sequences are SGHRS and YFSETQ. CDR3 sequence (DNA): TGCGCCAGCAGCTTGGGGAGCGGCGGGAATAGCAATCAGCCCCAGCATTTT. Protein product: CASSLGSGGNSNQPQHF.

The rearrangement links TRBV29-1 to TRBJ1-1; 10 bases line up with TRBD1. Germline loops: CDR1 SQVTM, CDR2 ANQGSEA. The CDR3 is 14 residues long. Trimming at V came to 6 bases and at J to 1 base, leaving 5 bases not matched to a gene. The CDR3 spells CSVCRDRGNTEAFF. CDR3 bases: TGCAGCGTGTGTCGGGACAGGGGGAACACTGAAGCTTTCTTT.

This chain links TRBV2 with TRBJ2-6, with D tentatively TRBD1 (6 bases). The germline V gene encodes CDR1 SNHLY and CDR2 FYNNEI. The V end was cut by 4 bases, the J end by 0 bases, with 7 bases between. The CDR3 loop spans 15 amino acids. Written as DNA, the CDR3 is TGTGCCAGCAGTGGGGACATCTCTGGGGCCAACGTCCTGACTTTC. Amino acids: CASSGDISGANVLTF.

There are a few counts of this clone. J is TRBJ1-2 and V is TRBV5-1, with 11 bases fitting TRBD1. V shed 4 bases, J shed 8 bases, and the junction held 7 bases outside the gene matches. CDR3 length: 14 residues. Per the germline V gene, CDR1 is SGHRS and CDR2 is YFSETQ. DNA for the CDR3: TGCGCCAGCAGCAGCGGACAGGGGGCTCAAGGCTACACCTTC. Translating gives CASSSGQGAQGYTF.

The chain has TRBV6-1 and TRBJ1-1; no reliable D call. CDR3 length equals 14 residues. V dropped 5 bases and J dropped 5 bases, with 15 bases sitting between them. The germline V gene has CDR1 MNHNS and CDR2 SASEGT. This CDR3 is CASSPARSGTEAFF. In DNA, the CDR3 is TGTGCCAGCAGTCCGGCCCGATCGGGTACTGAAGCTTTCTTT.

The chain employs TRBV5-6 and TRBJ1-6; a weak D match, TRBD1 (5 bases). Germline CDR1 and CDR2: SGHDT and YYEEEE. V dropped 1 base and J dropped 7 bases, with 12 bases sitting between them. This CDR3 contains 15 residues. In DNA, the CDR3 is TGTGCCAGCAGCTTGTGGGGGACTTGGAATTCACCCCTCCACTTT. Protein sequence: CASSLWGTWNSPLHF.

The V call is TRBV27, the J call TRBJ1-1, with 7 nucleotides matching TRBD1. This CDR3 has 14 amino acids. CDR1 is MNHEY and CDR2 is SMNVEV in the germline V gene (reference sequence). The ends lost 6 bases at V and 6 bases at J; junction bases unmatched: 10. Written as DNA, the CDR3 is TGTGCCAGCAGCCCACAGGGGCGGGGAGCTGAAGCTTTCTTT. Residues: CASSPQGRGAEAFF.

In this sample, this clone turned up once. The V and J genes are TRBV6-5 and TRBJ1-5; tentatively, D is TRBD1 (6 bases). Germline values: CDR1 MNHEY, CDR2 SVGAGI. Trimming cost V 5 bases and J 2 bases, with 13 bases left between them. The CDR3 spans 15 residues. CDR3 sequence reads: CASSITGPGNQPQHF. DNA of the CDR3: TGTGCCAGCAGTATAACAGGGCCGGGCAATCAGCCCCAGCATTTT.